This is a list of T cell receptor beta chains from one sample in a study of blood T cell repertoires in COVID-19. Repertoires were generated with immunoSEQ multiplex PCR, while TCRdb's copy carries only in-frame clones and drops some. The profile shows 65,000 or so clones, 78% of them singletons. Sequencing was performed on peripheral blood. These TCRs come from a human donor in a cohort sampled during active COVID-19. The CDR3 runs from the conserved cysteine through the conserved F or W. Each record gives: J gene, clone size, V gene, D gene, CDR3 DNA, CDR3 protein. The D gene is left open where the match is weak. The listing skips clone size in some rows; elsewhere it reads once, few, many or a size class.

TRBJ1-1 | - | TRBV3-1/TRBV3-2 | - | TGTGCCAGCAGCCAAGCCCTCATAGGAGGCACTGAAGCTTTCTTT | CASSQALIGGTEAFF
TRBJ2-7 | - | TRBV18 | TRBD2 | TGTGCCAGCTCACCACCGACTAGCGGGAGGGCCTACGAGCAGTACTTC | CASSPPTSGRAYEQYF
TRBJ1-6 | - | TRBV7-9 | - | TGTGCCAGCAGCCCAGACGGAGGGATTCCTTATAATTCACCCCTCCACTTT | CASSPDGGIPYNSPLHF
TRBJ2-1 | - | TRBV29-1 | TRBD2 | TGCAGCGCTGTGGGACTAGCGGGGGAAGAGCAGTTCTTC | CSAVGLAGEEQFF
TRBJ2-2 | - | TRBV29-1 | - | TGCAGCGTCGCCGGGAGTCAGGGACACACCGGGGAGCTGTTTTTT | CSVAGSQGHTGELFF
TRBJ1-1 | - | TRBV3-1/TRBV3-2 | - | TGTGCCAGCAGCCAAGAATGGGGGCGAGAGGGTGAAGCTTTCTTT | CASSQEWGREGEAFF
TRBJ1-2 | - | TRBV5-8 | - | TGTGCCAGCAGCTTGGAAGTTGGGGCAACCTATGGCTACACCTTC | CASSLEVGATYGYTF
TRBJ2-3 | - | TRBV5-1 | TRBD1 | TGCGCCAGCAGCCAGGGGGACACAGATACGCAGTATTTT | CASSQGDTDTQYF
TRBJ1-1 | - | TRBV19 | - | TGTGCCAGTAGTATTAACAGCAACACTGAAGCTTTCTTT | CASSINSNTEAFF
TRBJ1-1 | - | TRBV27 | TRBD1 | TGTGCCAGCAGTACCCGGACAGGGGTCACTGAAGCTTTCTTT | CASSTRTGVTEAFF
TRBJ2-1 | - | TRBV7-6 | TRBD1 | TGTGCCAGCAGCACCCGGACAGGGACCTACAATGAGCAGTTCTTC | CASSTRTGTYNEQFF
TRBJ2-7 | - | TRBV28 | TRBD1 | TGTGCCAGCAGTTCTCTGACGACAGGGGCCTACGAGCAGTACTTC | CASSSLTTGAYEQYF
TRBJ1-4 | - | TRBV7-9 | TRBD1 | TGTGCCAGCAGCTTAGAAGGGACAGGGAAACTGTTTTTT | CASSLEGTGKLFF
TRBJ2-7 | - | TRBV29-1 | TRBD2 | TGCAGCGTTGCCCTAGCGGGAGTCGAGCAGTACTTC | CSVALAGVEQYF
TRBJ1-5 | - | TRBV3-1/TRBV3-2 | - | TGTGCCAGCCAGGGGAAGGGGAATCAGCCCCAGCATTTT | CASQGKGNQPQHF
TRBJ2-7 | - | TRBV11-2 | - | TGTGCCAGCAGCTCAAGGACTGTATTCTACGAGCAGTACTTC | CASSSRTVFYEQYF
TRBJ2-3 | few | TRBV28 | TRBD2 | TGTGCCAGCTCTACGGCGGGGGGAGATACGCAGTATTTT | CASSTAGGDTQYF
TRBJ2-1 | - | TRBV18 | TRBD2 | TGTGCCAGCTCCCCGCGGGAGTTTGGGAATGAGCAGTTCTTC | CASSPREFGNEQFF
TRBJ2-2 | - | TRBV7-6 | - | TGTGCCAGCACCCCCGGGACTCCGAGGGAAACCGGGGAGCTGTTTTTT | CASTPGTPRETGELFF
TRBJ2-7 | once | TRBV5-5 | TRBD1 | TGTGCCAGCAGCTTGGAGGACAGGGAAGACGAGCAGTACTTC | CASSLEDREDEQYF
TRBJ2-2 | few | TRBV3-1/TRBV3-2 | TRBD1 | TGTGCCAGCAGCGACGGGACAGGGGGGACCGGGGAGCTGTTTTTT | CASSDGTGGTGELFF
TRBJ2-1 | - | TRBV7-9 | - | TGTGCCAGCAGCTTAAGCGGAGGAGGCAATGAGCAGTTCTTC | CASSLSGGGNEQFF
TRBJ2-5 | - | TRBV20-1 | - | TGCAGTGCTAGTAACCCCAGGGGAGTACAAGAGACCCAGTACTTC | CSASNPRGVQETQYF
TRBJ2-7 | - | TRBV4-3 | TRBD2 | TGCGCCAGCAGCCAAGATAGGGAGGGGACCGAGCAGTACTTC | CASSQDREGTEQYF
TRBJ1-1 | - | TRBV5-8 | - | TGTGCCAGCAGGGCAGGGAGGGGGACTGAAGCTTTCTTT | CASRAGRGTEAFF
TRBJ2-3 | few | TRBV7-8 | - | TGTGCCAGCAGCTCTCCGGGATCCCGACGGGGTCCAGATACGCAGTATTTT | CASSSPGSRRGPDTQYF
TRBJ1-6 | - | TRBV5-4 | - | TGTGCCAGCAGCTTGGACAGGACGAATTCACCCCTCCACTTT | CASSLDRTNSPLHF
TRBJ2-2 | once | TRBV5-6 | - | TGTGCCAGCAGCCGCGACTGGAACACCGGGGAGCTGTTTTTT | CASSRDWNTGELFF
TRBJ1-6 | - | TRBV28 | TRBD1 | TGTGCCAGCACCTCCCCCTACGGGACAGGGGATTCACCCCTCCACTTT | CASTSPYGTGDSPLHF
TRBJ1-1 | - | TRBV28 | - | TGTGCCAGCAACCCCCCGACAGGTAACACTGAAGCTTTCTTT | CASNPPTGNTEAFF
TRBJ1-6 | many | TRBV10-3 | TRBD1 | TGTGCCATCAGTGACCACACAGGGGGCGGTTCACCCCTCCACTTT | CAISDHTGGGSPLHF
TRBJ1-6 | - | TRBV9 | TRBD1 | TGTGCCAGCAGCGTAGAACAGGGGAGGCAATCACCCCTCCACTTT | CASSVEQGRQSPLHF
TRBJ2-3 | few | TRBV11-3 | - | TGTGCCAGCAGCCCCCAAGGAGCGGAGGGCTCAGATACGCAGTATTTT | CASSPQGAEGSDTQYF
TRBJ1-2 | few | TRBV16 | - | TGTGCCAGCAGCCAAACCGCGAACTATGGCTACACCTTC | CASSQTANYGYTF
TRBJ1-4 | - | TRBV7-8 | TRBD1 | TGTGCCAGCAGCTTTCACAGGGGGCAGGGTAATGAAAAACTGTTTTTT | CASSFHRGQGNEKLFF
TRBJ2-1 | - | TRBV16 | TRBD2 | TGTGCCAGCAGCCGCCTAGCGGGGGCTTACAATGAGCAGTTCTTC | CASSRLAGAYNEQFF
TRBJ1-1 | few | TRBV5-1 | - | TGCGCCAGCAGCTTGCTGGGGGGGGGAACTGAAGCTTTCTTT | CASSLLGGGTEAFF
TRBJ2-5 | - | TRBV9 | - | TGTGCCAGCAGCGTTTCGGCGGCCGAAGAGACCCAGTACTTC | CASSVSAAEETQYF
TRBJ1-2 | - | TRBV28 | - | TGTGCCAGCAGTTTACATTCCGGGGTAGGCTATGGCTACACCTTC | CASSLHSGVGYGYTF
TRBJ1-2 | - | TRBV30 | - | TGTGCCTGGAGATTCGGGACTGCCTATGGCTACACCTTC | CAWRFGTAYGYTF
TRBJ2-3 | once | TRBV4-1 | TRBD2 | TGCGCCAGCAGCCAAGGTATATCAAGCGGGGGAGGAGATACGCAGTATTTT | CASSQGISSGGGDTQYF
TRBJ1-4 | few | TRBV4-1 | - | TGCGCCAGCAGCCAAGGAGGTCTGGAAAAACTGTTTTTT | CASSQGGLEKLFF